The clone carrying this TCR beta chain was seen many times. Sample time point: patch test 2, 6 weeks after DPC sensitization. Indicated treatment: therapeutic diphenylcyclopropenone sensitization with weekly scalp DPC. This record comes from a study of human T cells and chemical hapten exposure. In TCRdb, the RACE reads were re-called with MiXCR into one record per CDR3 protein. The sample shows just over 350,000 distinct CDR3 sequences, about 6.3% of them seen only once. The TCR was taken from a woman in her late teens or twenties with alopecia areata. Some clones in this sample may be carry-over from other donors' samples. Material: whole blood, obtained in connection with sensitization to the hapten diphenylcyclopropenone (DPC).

The CDR3 sequence: CASSVALTSTDTQYF. In DNA, the CDR3 is TGTGCCAGCAGCGTAGCTCTTACTAGCACAGATACGCAGTATTTT. The rearrangement joins TRBV9 to TRBJ2-3; no firm D call. The V gene's germline CDR1 is SGDLS and CDR2 YYNGEE. Trimming shortened V by 0 bases and J by 0 bases, and 8 bases separated the two germline ends. The CDR3 covers 15 residues. The complete variable domain, with remaining parts taken from reference TRBV9 and TRBJ2-3, reads DSGVTQTPKHLITATGQRVTLRCSPRSGDLSVYWYQQSLDQGLQFLIQYYNGEERAKGNILERFSAQQFPDLHSELNLSSLELGDSALYFCASSVALTSTDTQYFGPGTRLTVL.